A selection of T cell receptor beta chains follows, all from one sample in a study of shared clonotypes between healthy human individuals. Produced via immunoSEQ multiplex PCR; TCRdb's table is partial and in-frame only. The table records over 300,000 clones, roughly 87% of them present only once. The sequenced sample was memory CD8+ T cells sorted from blood. The receptors originated from a man between 18 and 35 years old in good health. Each CDR3 is given with its conserved first and last residue. The order of the fields is D gene, J gene, clone size, V gene, CDR3 DNA, CDR3 protein. The D gene is left open where the match is weak. Clone size appears in some rows only: once, few, many, or a class for an expanded clone.

d_call: .
j_call: TRBJ2-7
clone_size: .
v_call: TRBV6-6
cdr3_nt: TGTGCCAGCAGTTTTTTAGATACCTACGAGCAGTACTTC
cdr3_aa: CASSFLDTYEQYF

d_call: TRBD2
j_call: TRBJ2-1
clone_size: .
v_call: TRBV6-5
cdr3_nt: TGTGCCAGCAGCCGTAGCGGGCCCGCCTACAATGAGCAGTTCTTC
cdr3_aa: CASSRSGPAYNEQFF

d_call: TRBD1
j_call: TRBJ2-3
clone_size: .
v_call: TRBV30
cdr3_nt: TGTGCCTGGAGTCCAGGGGGCTGGGGCACAGATACGCAGTATTTT
cdr3_aa: CAWSPGGWGTDTQYF

d_call: TRBD1
j_call: TRBJ2-7
clone_size: .
v_call: TRBV7-6
cdr3_nt: TGTGCCAGCAGCCAGGGACAGTCAGCGAGAATGGAGCAGTACTTC
cdr3_aa: CASSQGQSARMEQYF

d_call: .
j_call: TRBJ1-5
clone_size: .
v_call: TRBV19
cdr3_nt: TGTGCCAGTCGGCTTGATCGAGGGGGTTATAGCAATCAGCCCCAGCATTTT
cdr3_aa: CASRLDRGGYSNQPQHF

d_call: .
j_call: TRBJ2-2
clone_size: .
v_call: TRBV5-4
cdr3_nt: TGTGCCAGCAGCTTGGCCGAGGGAGGGGAGCTGTTTTTT
cdr3_aa: CASSLAEGGELFF

d_call: .
j_call: TRBJ1-2
clone_size: .
v_call: TRBV30
cdr3_nt: TGTGCCTGGAGTGTAAGGATTAATGAGGGGAGTACCAACTATGGCTACACCTTC
cdr3_aa: CAWSVRINEGSTNYGYTF

d_call: .
j_call: TRBJ1-2
clone_size: many
v_call: TRBV14
cdr3_nt: TGTGCCAGCAGCCAAGATCACCAGGGAATCTATGGCTACACCTTC
cdr3_aa: CASSQDHQGIYGYTF

d_call: .
j_call: TRBJ2-5
clone_size: .
v_call: TRBV5-4
cdr3_nt: TGTGCCAGCAGCTTGGCCAGGGCTAATGACGAGACCCAGTACTTC
cdr3_aa: CASSLARANDETQYF

d_call: TRBD2
j_call: TRBJ2-7
clone_size: once
v_call: TRBV4-2
cdr3_nt: TGTGCCAGCAGCCCCGGGACTAGCGGGGGACGAGCCTCAACCTACGAGCAGTACTTC
cdr3_aa: CASSPGTSGGRASTYEQYF

d_call: .
j_call: TRBJ2-6
clone_size: .
v_call: TRBV11-2
cdr3_nt: TGTGCCAGCAGCAGACAGGTTATCTCTGGGGCCAACGTCCTGACTTTC
cdr3_aa: CASSRQVISGANVLTF

d_call: .
j_call: TRBJ1-1
clone_size: .
v_call: TRBV4-1
cdr3_nt: TGCGCCAGCAGCGTGGGTTCCACTGAAGCTTTCTTT
cdr3_aa: CASSVGSTEAFF

d_call: TRBD2
j_call: TRBJ2-1
clone_size: .
v_call: TRBV11-3
cdr3_nt: TGTGCCAGCAGCCACCTAGCGGGAGAATACAATGAGCAGTTCTTC
cdr3_aa: CASSHLAGEYNEQFF

d_call: TRBD2
j_call: TRBJ2-7
clone_size: .
v_call: TRBV7-6
cdr3_nt: TGTGCCAGCAGCTTAGCGGCGGGAGAGGGACTCGACGAGCAGTACTTC
cdr3_aa: CASSLAAGEGLDEQYF

d_call: .
j_call: TRBJ2-6
clone_size: once
v_call: TRBV15
cdr3_nt: TGTGCCACCAGCAGAGAGGGCGGCTGGAACTCTGGGGCCAACGTCCTGACTTTC
cdr3_aa: CATSREGGWNSGANVLTF

d_call: .
j_call: TRBJ2-7
clone_size: .
v_call: TRBV30
cdr3_nt: TGTGCCTGGAGCCCAATCTCCTACGAGCAGTACTTC
cdr3_aa: CAWSPISYEQYF

d_call: .
j_call: TRBJ2-7
clone_size: .
v_call: TRBV13
cdr3_nt: TGTGCCAGCAGCCCCGTTGGGAACTCTAAGTACGGGCAGTACTTC
cdr3_aa: CASSPVGNSKYGQYF

d_call: .
j_call: TRBJ1-2
clone_size: .
v_call: TRBV28
cdr3_nt: TGTGCCAGCAGTTTAAAAGGGACGGGCTATGGCTACACCTTC
cdr3_aa: CASSLKGTGYGYTF

d_call: .
j_call: TRBJ1-5
clone_size: .
v_call: TRBV27
cdr3_nt: TGTGCCAGCAGTCGGGACAGCAATCAGCCCCAGCATTTT
cdr3_aa: CASSRDSNQPQHF

d_call: .
j_call: TRBJ2-1
clone_size: .
v_call: TRBV6-5
cdr3_nt: TGTGCCAGCAGTTACGGGATCAATGAGCAGTTCTTC
cdr3_aa: CASSYGINEQFF

d_call: TRBD1
j_call: TRBJ2-1
clone_size: many
v_call: TRBV6-1
cdr3_nt: TGTGCCAGCAGGAAAGGACAGGCGAATGAGCAGTTCTTC
cdr3_aa: CASRKGQANEQFF

d_call: .
j_call: TRBJ1-2
clone_size: .
v_call: TRBV5-1
cdr3_nt: TGCGCCAGCAGCATACGGACACCGGGGGGCTACACCTTC
cdr3_aa: CASSIRTPGGYTF

d_call: .
j_call: TRBJ1-2
clone_size: few
v_call: TRBV7-8
cdr3_nt: TGTGCCAGCAGCTTGGGACTTGACCTGTTCTATGGCTACACCTTC
cdr3_aa: CASSLGLDLFYGYTF

d_call: TRBD1
j_call: TRBJ1-3
clone_size: few
v_call: TRBV2
cdr3_nt: TGTGCCAGCAGCGAAGGGACAGGGTCAGGAAACACCATATATTTT
cdr3_aa: CASSEGTGSGNTIYF

d_call: .
j_call: TRBJ2-3
clone_size: few
v_call: TRBV19
cdr3_nt: TGTGCCAGTAGTATGGGCACAGATACGCAGTATTTT
cdr3_aa: CASSMGTDTQYF

d_call: .
j_call: TRBJ2-2
clone_size: .
v_call: TRBV9
cdr3_nt: TGTGCCAGCAGCGTTTTTCCAGTGACCCGTTCGAACACCGGGGAGCTGTTTTTT
cdr3_aa: CASSVFPVTRSNTGELFF

d_call: .
j_call: TRBJ2-6
clone_size: many
v_call: TRBV9
cdr3_nt: TGTGCCAGCAGCGAATCATGGGACTCCAGCTCTGGGGCCAACGTCCTGACTTTC
cdr3_aa: CASSESWDSSSGANVLTF

d_call: TRBD2
j_call: TRBJ2-1
clone_size: few
v_call: TRBV9
cdr3_nt: TGTGCCAGCAGCCAGAGCGGGAGGGCCGGGAATGAGCAGTTCTTC
cdr3_aa: CASSQSGRAGNEQFF